This is a list of T cell receptor beta chains from one sample in a study of T-cell memory formation after mild COVID-19. TCRdb re-called the 5' RACE reads with MiXCR, one entry per CDR3 protein. The sample includes about 400,000 distinct CDR3 sequences, 16% of them seen just once. Sequenced input: PBMCs or a T cell subset sorted from them (not recorded which). All receptors come from a man aged 18 to 35 who had mild COVID-19 (a few samples of this study predate the infection). Cell type and time point are not known. The CDR3 runs from the conserved cysteine through the conserved F or W. Each record gives: V gene, D gene, CDR3 length, J gene, clone size, CDR3 protein, CDR3 DNA. D genes are given only for firm matches. The size field is filled for only some rows; it gives once, few, many or a size class.

>TRBV12-3/TRBV12-4|NA|11|TRBJ1-1|NA
CASSSGGMAFF
TGTGCCAGCAGTTCGGGCGGTATGGCTTTCTTT
>TRBV11-2|NA|13|TRBJ1-5|few
CASSLVDNQPQHF
TGTGCCAGCAGCTTAGTGGACAATCAGCCCCAGCATTTT
>TRBV7-2|NA|18|TRBJ1-1|NA
CASSLEPVGHWGNTEAFF
TGTGCCAGCAGCTTAGAGCCGGTTGGTCACTGGGGGAACACTGAAGCTTTCTTT
>TRBV28|TRBD1|16|TRBJ2-3|few
CASRLVGQGYTDTQYF
TGTGCCAGTCGTCTTGTCGGACAGGGGTACACAGATACGCAGTATTTT
>TRBV19|TRBD1|15|TRBJ1-2|few
CASSILRGQNYGYTF
TGTGCCAGTAGTATTCTCAGGGGGCAGAACTATGGCTACACCTTC
>TRBV4-1|NA|16|TRBJ1-5|few
CASSQDREYSNQPQHF
TGCGCCAGCAGCCAAGATCGAGAATATAGCAATCAGCCCCAGCATTTT
>TRBV7-2|TRBD1|16|TRBJ1-2|few
CASSLAARQGIDGYTF
TGTGCCAGCAGCTTAGCCGCCCGACAGGGAATAGATGGCTACACCTTC
>TRBV6-5|NA|14|TRBJ1-2|NA
CASSPGPSNYGYTF
TGTGCCAGCAGTCCCGGGCCGAGTAACTATGGCTACACCTTC
>TRBV4-1|NA|17|TRBJ2-3|NA
CASSHGWDLSGTDTQYF
TGCGCCAGCAGCCACGGTTGGGACCTTTCGGGCACAGATACGCAGTATTTT
>TRBV9|NA|13|TRBJ2-1|NA
CASSVAPYDEQFF
TGTGCCAGCAGCGTAGCCCCGTACGATGAGCAGTTCTTC
>TRBV24-1|NA|13|TRBJ2-1|NA
CATSPSEYNEQFF
TGTGCCACCAGTCCTAGCGAATACAATGAGCAGTTCTTC
>TRBV7-6|TRBD1|15|TRBJ1-2|few
CASSSTPGQMDGYTF
TGTGCCAGCAGCTCGACACCGGGACAGATGGATGGCTACACCTTC
>TRBV5-1|NA|14|TRBJ2-7|few
CASRGTTGFHEQYF
TGCGCCAGCAGGGGAACTACAGGGTTCCACGAGCAGTACTTC
>TRBV7-2|NA|9|TRBJ2-7|NA
CASGSEQYF
TGTGCCAGCGGGTCCGAGCAGTACTTC
>TRBV7-2|TRBD1|14|TRBJ1-1|NA
CASSERQGGPEAFF
TGTGCCAGCAGCGAAAGACAGGGTGGCCCTGAAGCTTTCTTT
>TRBV7-8|NA|16|TRBJ2-3|few
CASSLTTGKEVDTQYF
TGTGCCAGCAGCCTCACCACAGGGAAGGAGGTAGATACGCAGTATTTT
>TRBV18|NA|13|TRBJ1-6|NA
CASSPGNYSPLHF
TGTGCCAGCTCACCGGGGAATTATTCACCCCTCCACTTT
>TRBV5-1|TRBD1|18|TRBJ2-7|many
CASSLGVRGNSRSYEQYF
TGCGCCAGCAGCTTGGGGGTCAGGGGGAACTCAAGAAGCTACGAGCAGTACTTC
>TRBV7-8|NA|15|TRBJ2-6|few
CASSPGPSGANVLTF
TGTGCCAGCAGCCCTGGACCATCTGGGGCCAACGTCCTGACTTTC
>TRBV5-1|TRBD1|17|TRBJ2-1|NA
CASSFRTGGDFANEQFF
TGCGCCAGCAGCTTTAGGACAGGGGGCGACTTTGCCAATGAGCAGTTCTTC
>TRBV10-3|NA|13|TRBJ2-3|NA
CAITGYATDTQYF
TGTGCCATCACGGGCTATGCCACAGATACGCAGTATTTT
>TRBV19|NA|14|TRBJ1-6|NA
CASKMAGWNSPLHF
TGTGCCAGTAAGATGGCAGGGTGGAATTCACCCCTCCACTTT
>TRBV7-2|NA|15|TRBJ1-5|NA
CASSLMQGLLQPQHF
TGTGCCAGCAGCTTAATGCAGGGTCTGTTGCAGCCCCAGCATTTT
>TRBV11-2|NA|14|TRBJ2-2|few
CASSLDLGAGELFF
TGTGCCAGCAGCTTAGATCTGGGGGCCGGGGAGCTGTTTTTT
>TRBV6-1|NA|14|TRBJ2-3|few
CASRVSASTDTQYF
TGTGCCAGCAGGGTTAGCGCCAGCACAGATACGCAGTATTTT
>TRBV30|NA|10|TRBJ2-7|NA
CACLPCEQYF
TGTGCCTGCCTACCGTGCGAGCAGTACTTC
>TRBV6-5|NA|12|TRBJ2-3|NA
CGVGSWKDTQYF
TGCGGAGTGGGCTCTTGGAAAGATACGCAGTATTTT
>TRBV6-2/TRBV6-3|TRBD1|12|TRBJ2-1|NA
CASSVQGYEQFF
TGTGCCAGCAGTGTACAGGGGTACGAGCAGTTCTTC
>TRBV6-2/TRBV6-3|TRBD1|13|TRBJ1-2|few
CASSYGGGDGYTF
TGTGCCAGCAGTTACGGAGGGGGCGATGGCTACACCTTC
>TRBV12-3/TRBV12-4|NA|15|TRBJ2-1|NA
CASTPDRRAHNEQFF
TGTGCCAGCACCCCGGACAGGAGGGCCCATAATGAGCAGTTCTTC
>TRBV9|NA|15|TRBJ2-3|once
CASSVGTGNTDTQYF
TGTGCCAGCAGCGTAGGTACAGGGAATACAGATACGCAGTATTTT
>TRBV5-6|NA|12|TRBJ1-2|few
CASVGGGHGYTF
TGTGCCAGCGTAGGGGGGGGCCATGGCTACACCTTC
>TRBV6-6|TRBD1|13|TRBJ1-1|NA
CASSLGQGAEAFF
TGTGCCAGCAGTCTGGGACAGGGGGCTGAAGCTTTCTTT
>TRBV19|TRBD2|16|TRBJ2-2|many
CAGGSGTTANTGELFF
TGTGCCGGGGGATCCGGGACTACCGCGAACACCGGGGAGCTGTTTTTT
>TRBV28|NA|12|TRBJ2-5|few
CASAVVLETQYF
TGTGCCAGCGCCGTTGTCTTGGAGACCCAGTACTTC
>TRBV10-3|TRBD1|14|TRBJ2-3|few
CAIRGQGGTDTQYF
TGTGCCATCAGAGGACAGGGCGGGACAGATACGCAGTATTTT
>TRBV4-3|NA|15|TRBJ2-7|few
CASSQMGRASYEQYF
TGCGCCAGCAGCCAAATGGGCAGGGCGTCCTACGAGCAGTACTTC
>TRBV4-1|NA|13|TRBJ2-3|NA
CASAGQNTDTQYF
TGCGCCAGCGCGGGACAGAACACAGATACGCAGTATTTT
>TRBV2|NA|13|TRBJ2-3|few
CASSDLGTDTQYF
TGTGCCAGCAGTGACTTGGGCACAGATACGCAGTATTTT
>TRBV7-2|NA|14|TRBJ2-7|few
CASSLDFGGYEQYF
TGTGCCAGCAGCTTAGATTTCGGGGGTTACGAGCAGTACTTC
>TRBV7-6|NA|13|TRBJ1-1|few
CASSLLASTEAFF
TGTGCCAGCAGCTTATTGGCGAGTACTGAAGCTTTCTTT
>TRBV7-9|TRBD1|13|TRBJ2-7|few
CASSPRDRFEQYF
TGTGCCAGCAGCCCCCGGGACAGGTTCGAGCAGTACTTC